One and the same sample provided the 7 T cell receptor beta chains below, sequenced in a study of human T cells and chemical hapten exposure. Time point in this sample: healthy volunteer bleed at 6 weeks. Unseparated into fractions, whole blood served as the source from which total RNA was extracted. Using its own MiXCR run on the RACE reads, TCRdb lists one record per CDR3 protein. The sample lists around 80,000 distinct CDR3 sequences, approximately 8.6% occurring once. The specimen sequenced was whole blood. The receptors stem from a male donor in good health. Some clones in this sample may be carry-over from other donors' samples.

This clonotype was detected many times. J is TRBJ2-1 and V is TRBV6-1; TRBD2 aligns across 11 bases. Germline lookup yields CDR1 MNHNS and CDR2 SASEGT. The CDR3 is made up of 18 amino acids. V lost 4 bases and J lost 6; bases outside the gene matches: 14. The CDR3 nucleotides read TGTGCCAGCAGTGCACTAGCGGGAGAAGAGACTTCAGTCAATGAGCAGTTCTTC. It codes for CASSALAGEETSVNEQFF.

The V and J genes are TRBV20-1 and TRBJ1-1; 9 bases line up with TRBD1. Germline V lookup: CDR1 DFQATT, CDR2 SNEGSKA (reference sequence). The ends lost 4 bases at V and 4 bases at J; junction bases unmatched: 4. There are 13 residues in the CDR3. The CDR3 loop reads CSATRQGGTEAFF. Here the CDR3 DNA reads TGCAGTGCTACTCGACAGGGGGGCACTGAAGCTTTCTTT.

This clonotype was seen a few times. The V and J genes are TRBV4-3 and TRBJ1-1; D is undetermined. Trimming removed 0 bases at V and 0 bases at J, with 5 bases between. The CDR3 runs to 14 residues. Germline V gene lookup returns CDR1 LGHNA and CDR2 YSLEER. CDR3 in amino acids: CASSQDVMNTEAFF. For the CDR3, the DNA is TGCGCCAGCAGCCAAGATGTGATGAACACTGAAGCTTTCTTT.

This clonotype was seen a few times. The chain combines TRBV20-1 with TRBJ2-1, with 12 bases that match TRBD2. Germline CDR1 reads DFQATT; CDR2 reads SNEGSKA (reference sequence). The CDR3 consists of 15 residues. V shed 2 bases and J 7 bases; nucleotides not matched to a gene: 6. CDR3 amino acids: CSARPSGRVGNEQFF. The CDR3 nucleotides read TGCAGTGCTAGACCTAGCGGGAGGGTCGGGAATGAGCAGTTCTTC.

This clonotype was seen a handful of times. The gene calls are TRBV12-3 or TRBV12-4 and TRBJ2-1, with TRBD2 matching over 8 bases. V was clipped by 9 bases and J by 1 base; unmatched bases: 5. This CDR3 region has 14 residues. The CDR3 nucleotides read TGTGCCAGTAGATTAGCGGGGTCCTACAATGAGCAGTTCTTC. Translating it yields CASRLAGSYNEQFF.

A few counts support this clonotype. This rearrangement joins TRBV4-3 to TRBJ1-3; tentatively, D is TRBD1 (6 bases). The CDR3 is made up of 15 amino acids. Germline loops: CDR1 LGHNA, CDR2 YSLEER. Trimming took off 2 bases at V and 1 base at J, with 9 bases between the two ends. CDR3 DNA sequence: TGCGCCAGCAGCCAACTTAGGGGGTCTGGAAACACCATATATTTT. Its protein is CASSQLRGSGNTIYF.

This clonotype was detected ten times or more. The CDR3 sequence is CSVGGSYNEQFF. CDR3 in DNA: TGCAGCGTTGGAGGGTCCTACAATGAGCAGTTCTTC. V and J are TRBV29-1 and TRBJ2-1; D possibly corresponds to TRBD2 (5 bases). The CDR3 covers 12 residues. V lost 4 bases and J 1 base, leaving 5 bases between the germline ends. Germline CDR1 is SQVTM and CDR2 is ANQGSEA.